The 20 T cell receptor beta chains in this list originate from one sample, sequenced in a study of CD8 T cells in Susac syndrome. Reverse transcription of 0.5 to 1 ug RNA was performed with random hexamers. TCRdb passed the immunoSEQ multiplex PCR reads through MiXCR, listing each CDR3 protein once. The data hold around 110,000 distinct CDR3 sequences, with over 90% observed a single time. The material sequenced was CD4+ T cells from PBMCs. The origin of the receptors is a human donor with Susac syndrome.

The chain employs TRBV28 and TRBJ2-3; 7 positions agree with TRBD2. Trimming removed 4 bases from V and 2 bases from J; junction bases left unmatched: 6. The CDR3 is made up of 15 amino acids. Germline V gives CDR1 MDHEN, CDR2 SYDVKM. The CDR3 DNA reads TGTGCCAGCAGTTCGGCAGGGAGGGACACAGATACGCAGTATTTT. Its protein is CASSSAGRDTDTQYF. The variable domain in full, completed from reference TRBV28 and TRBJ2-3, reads DVKVTQSSRYLVKRTGEKVFLECVQDMDHENMFWYRQDPGLGLRLIYFSYDVKMKEKGDIPEGYSVSREKKERFSLILESASTNQTSMYLCASSSAGRDTDTQYFGPGTRLTVL.

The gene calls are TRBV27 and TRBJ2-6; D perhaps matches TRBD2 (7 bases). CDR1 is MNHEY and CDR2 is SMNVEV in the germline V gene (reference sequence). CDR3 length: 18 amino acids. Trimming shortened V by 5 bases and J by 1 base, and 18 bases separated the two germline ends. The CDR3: CASSLLGGGASGANVLTF. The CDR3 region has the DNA TGTGCCAGCAGTCTTCTAGGGGGGGGCGCATCTGGGGCCAACGTCCTGACTTTC.

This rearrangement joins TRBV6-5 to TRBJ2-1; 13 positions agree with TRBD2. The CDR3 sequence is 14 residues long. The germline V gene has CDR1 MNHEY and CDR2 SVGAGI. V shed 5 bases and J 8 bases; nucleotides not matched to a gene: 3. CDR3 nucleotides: TGTGCCAGCAGTAGACTAGCGGGAGGTTATGAGCAGTTCTTC. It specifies CASSRLAGGYEQFF.

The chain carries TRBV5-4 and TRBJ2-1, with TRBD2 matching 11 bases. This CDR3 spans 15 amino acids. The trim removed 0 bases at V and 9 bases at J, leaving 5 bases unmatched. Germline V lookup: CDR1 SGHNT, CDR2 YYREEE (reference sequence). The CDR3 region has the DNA TGTGCCAGCAGCTTGGTGGGACTAGCGGATAGTGAGCAGTTCTTC. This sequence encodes CASSLVGLADSEQFF.

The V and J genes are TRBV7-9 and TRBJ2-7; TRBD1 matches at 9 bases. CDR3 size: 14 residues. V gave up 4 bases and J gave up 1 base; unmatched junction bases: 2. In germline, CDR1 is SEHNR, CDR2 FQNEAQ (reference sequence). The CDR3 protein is CASSSQGASYEQYF. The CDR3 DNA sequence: TGTGCCAGCAGCTCACAGGGGGCTTCCTACGAGCAGTACTTC.

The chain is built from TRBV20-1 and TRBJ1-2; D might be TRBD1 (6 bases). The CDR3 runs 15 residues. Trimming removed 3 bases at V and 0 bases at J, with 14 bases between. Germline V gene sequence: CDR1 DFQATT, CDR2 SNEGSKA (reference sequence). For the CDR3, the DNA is TGCAGTGCTAGGGACGAAGGGGGGCCTAACTATGGCTACACCTTC. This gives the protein CSARDEGGPNYGYTF.

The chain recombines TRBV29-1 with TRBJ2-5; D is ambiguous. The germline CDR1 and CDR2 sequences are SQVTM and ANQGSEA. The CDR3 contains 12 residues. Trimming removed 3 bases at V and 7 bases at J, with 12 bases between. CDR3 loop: CSVDSAQRTQYF. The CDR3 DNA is TGCAGCGTTGACTCGGCCCAGAGGACCCAGTACTTC.

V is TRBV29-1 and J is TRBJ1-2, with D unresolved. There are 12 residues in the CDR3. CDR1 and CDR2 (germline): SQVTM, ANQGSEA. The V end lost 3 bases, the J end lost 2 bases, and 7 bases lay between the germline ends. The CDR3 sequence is CSVDKLNYGYTF. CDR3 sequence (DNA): TGCAGCGTTGACAAGCTAAACTATGGCTACACCTTC. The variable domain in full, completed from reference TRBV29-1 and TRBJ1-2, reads SAVISQKPSRDICQRGTSLTIQCQVDSQVTMMFWYRQQPGQSLTLIATANQGSEATYESGFVIDKFPISRPNLTFSTLTVSNMSPEDSSIYLCSVDKLNYGYTFGSGTRLTVV.

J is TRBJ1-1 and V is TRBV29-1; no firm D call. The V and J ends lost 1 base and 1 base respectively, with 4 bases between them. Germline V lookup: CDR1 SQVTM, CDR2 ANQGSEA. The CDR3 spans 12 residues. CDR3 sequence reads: CSVEGPNTEAFF. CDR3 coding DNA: TGCAGCGTTGAAGGACCGAACACTGAAGCTTTCTTT.

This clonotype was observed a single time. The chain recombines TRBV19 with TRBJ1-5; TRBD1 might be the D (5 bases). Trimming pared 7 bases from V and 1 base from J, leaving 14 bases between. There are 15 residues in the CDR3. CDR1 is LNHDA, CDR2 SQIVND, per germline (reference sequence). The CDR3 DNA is TGTGCCAGTACCGAAGGACGGGGGAGCAATCAGCCCCAGCATTTT. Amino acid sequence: CASTEGRGSNQPQHF.

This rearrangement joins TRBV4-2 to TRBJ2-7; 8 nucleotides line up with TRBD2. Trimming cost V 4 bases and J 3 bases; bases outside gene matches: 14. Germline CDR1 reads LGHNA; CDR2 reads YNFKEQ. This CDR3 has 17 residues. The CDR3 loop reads CASSPIRTGTRGYEQYF. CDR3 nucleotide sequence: TGTGCCAGCAGCCCCATCCGCACCGGGACTAGGGGCTACGAGCAGTACTTC.

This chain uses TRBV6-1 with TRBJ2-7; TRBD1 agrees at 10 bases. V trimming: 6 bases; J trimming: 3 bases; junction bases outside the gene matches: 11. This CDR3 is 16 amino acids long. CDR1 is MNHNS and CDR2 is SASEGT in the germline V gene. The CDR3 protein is CASSTGTGDPRYEQYF. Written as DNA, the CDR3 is TGTGCCAGCAGCACCGGGACAGGGGATCCCCGCTACGAGCAGTACTTC.

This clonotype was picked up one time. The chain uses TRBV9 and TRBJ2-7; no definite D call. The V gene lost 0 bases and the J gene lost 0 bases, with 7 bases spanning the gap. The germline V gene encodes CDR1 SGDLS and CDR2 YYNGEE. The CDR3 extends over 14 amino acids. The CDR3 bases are TGTGCCAGCAGCGTAGGTACCAACTCCTACGAGCAGTACTTC. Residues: CASSVGTNSYEQYF.

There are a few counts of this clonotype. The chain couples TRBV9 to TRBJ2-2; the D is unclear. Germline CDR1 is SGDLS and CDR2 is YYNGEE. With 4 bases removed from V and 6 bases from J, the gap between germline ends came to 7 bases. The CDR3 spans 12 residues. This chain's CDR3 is CASSPLSGELFF. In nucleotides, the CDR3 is TGTGCCAGCAGCCCCCTATCCGGGGAGCTGTTTTTT.

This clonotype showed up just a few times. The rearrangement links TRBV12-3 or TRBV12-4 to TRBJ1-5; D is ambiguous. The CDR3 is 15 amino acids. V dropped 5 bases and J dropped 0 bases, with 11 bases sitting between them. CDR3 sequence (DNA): TGTGCCAGCAGTCCTGGAACCTATAGCAATCAGCCCCAGCATTTT. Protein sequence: CASSPGTYSNQPQHF.

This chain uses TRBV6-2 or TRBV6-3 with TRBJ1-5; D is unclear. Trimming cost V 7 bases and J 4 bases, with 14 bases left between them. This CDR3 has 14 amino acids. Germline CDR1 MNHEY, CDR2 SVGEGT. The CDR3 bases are TGTGCCAGCACCGACGCATGGACTAATCAGCCCCAGCATTTT. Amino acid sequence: CASTDAWTNQPQHF.

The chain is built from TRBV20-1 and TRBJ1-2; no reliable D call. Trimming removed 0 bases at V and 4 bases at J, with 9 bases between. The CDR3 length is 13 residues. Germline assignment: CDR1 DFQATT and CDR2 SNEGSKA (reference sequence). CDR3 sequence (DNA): TGCAGTGCTAGAGATACGGGTGGCTATGGCTACACCTTC. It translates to CSARDTGGYGYTF.

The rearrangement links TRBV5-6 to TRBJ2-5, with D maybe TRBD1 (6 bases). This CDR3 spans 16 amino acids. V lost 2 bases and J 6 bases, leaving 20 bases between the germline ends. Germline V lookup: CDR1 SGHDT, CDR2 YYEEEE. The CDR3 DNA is TGTGCCAGCAGCTTCCTAAGGGACAACCAGGGGCAGACCCAGTACTTC. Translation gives CASSFLRDNQGQTQYF.

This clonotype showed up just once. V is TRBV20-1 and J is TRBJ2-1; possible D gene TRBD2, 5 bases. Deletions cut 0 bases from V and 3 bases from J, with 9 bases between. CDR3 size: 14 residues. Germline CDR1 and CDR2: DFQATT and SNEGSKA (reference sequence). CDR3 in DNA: TGCAGTGCTAGAGACCCCCGGGGCTACAATGAGCAGTTCTTC. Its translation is CSARDPRGYNEQFF.

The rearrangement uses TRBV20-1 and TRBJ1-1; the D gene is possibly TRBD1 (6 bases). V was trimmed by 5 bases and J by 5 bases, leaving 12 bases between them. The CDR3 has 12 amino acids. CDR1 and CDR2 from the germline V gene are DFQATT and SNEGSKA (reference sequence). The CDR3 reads CSAVQGRTEAFF. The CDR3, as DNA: TGCAGTGCTGTACAGGGAAGGACTGAAGCTTTCTTT.